This T cell receptor (beta chain) came from a study of blood T cells in healthy people across ages (dated by TCRdb to about 2015). With regard to the full study: In model experiments, template switching captured roughly one uniquely barcoded TCR beta cDNA molecule for every two T cells. To track age-related changes in TCR beta repertoire diversity, the study relied on deep sequencing normalized with unique cDNA molecular identifiers. To avoid experimental bias, donors of different ages were distributed randomly across sequencing lanes. Four age groups were formed from the donors: young (average about 17 years), middle-aged (roughly 38), aged (62) and long-lived (around 82). Using the same blood draw, the study looked at two additional independent replicas of 1 million unique cDNA reads for two donors, one aged 18 to 30 and the other aged 80 or older. Results and caveats for the whole study, not just this receptor: Because donor CMV infection status was unknown, age-related changes in expanded clonotypes were potentially confounded. Estimates of total diversity from one million sequenced T cells were regarded as lower bounds and underestimates. The percentage of naive T cells measured by flow cytometry correlated strongly with observed TCR beta diversity. Because profiling used bulk unsorted PBMCs, naive and antigen-experienced compartments could not be compared conclusively. The long-lived group showed more naive CD4+ T cells, fewer expanded clones and increased TCR diversity than the aged group, suggesting age selection. Observed TCR beta diversity per million T cells fell roughly linearly with age, and a significant reduction was already apparent by age around 40.

The CDR3 goes from the cysteine to the phenylalanine over 14 residues. The CDR3 DNA has 42 bases and is translated from base 1. V is cut back by 4 bases and J by 3 bases, with 3 bases in the junction unmatched. Based on the germline V gene, the CDR1 and CDR2 sequences are SQVTM and ANQGSEA. About this clonotype itself: It lacks a known antigen. No much larger clone is present one base from it, and per-base qualities are unavailable.

The method behind the library was 5' RACE. TCRdb records Illumina HiSeq 2500 as the sequencer. A second PCR of roughly 7 to 11 cycles was performed with a sample-barcoded 5' primer and a J-beta primer mix. A unique molecular identifier was introduced onto each TCR beta cDNA molecule by a template-switch 5' adaptor carrying 12 random nucleotides. At least 3 million CDR3-containing paired-end reads were obtained from each sample. The Mint cDNA synthesis kit, primed by a TRBC-specific oligonucleotide, was used to synthesize first-strand cDNA from all RNA. After uracil-DNA glycosylase treatment, a first 18-cycle PCR used universal primers M1SS and BC2_uni_R on all cDNA. On the study's bioinformatics: For normalization, 1 million high-quality reads were randomly selected from each sample, with every read carrying a distinct molecular identifier. Reads sharing molecular identifiers were discarded rather than binned into consensus sequences. MiTCR, with a Q25 quality threshold and the strictest error-elimination algorithm, was used for CDR3 identification, clonotype clustering and error correction. A nonparametric unseen species model with Euler transformation was used to estimate lower-bound total TCR beta diversity. Starting from the raw public reads, TCRdb applied fastp trimming at Q25, assembled clones with MiXCR and retained in-frame beta chains. When rows share a CDR3 protein, they turn into one entry using the most common DNA and genes. These V and J calls derive from TCRdb rather than the authors' analysis. The sample data list 850,000 to 1,000,000 distinct CDR3 sequences, and roughly 47% of these were observed just once. Of the sample, 20% to 25% is held by the ten largest clones.

Donors were about 36 systemically healthy Caucasian individuals from Russia aged roughly 6 to 90 years. Ten milliliters of peripheral blood were drawn from each donor into EDTA-treated Vacutainer tubes. PBMCs were isolated by Ficoll-Paque density-gradient centrifugation, with at least 6 million obtained per sample. Trizol reagent was used to extract total RNA from the PBMCs, yielding at least 6 micrograms per sample. Naive CD45RAhigh/CD27high T cell percentages were measured by flow cytometry on a PBMC aliquot from every donor. This clonotype was obtained from a woman aged 60-75 years in good health. The chain couples TRBV29-1 to TRBJ2-2; 9 middle bases align to TRBD1. Input material: blood. Read as DNA, the sequence is TGCAGCGTTGCTGACAGGGGGGACACCGGGGAGCTGTTTTTT. Its protein reads: CSVADRGDTGELFF.